The 30 T cell receptor beta chains presented below share a single source sample, sequenced in a study of T cells in localized non-small cell lung cancer. Profiled with immunoSEQ multiplex PCR; TCRdb holds only in-frame clones, not every one. Of approximately 47,000 clones detected, about 88% appear once; the ten largest clones hold about 2.3%. Source: PBMCs, taken before any cancer treatment. The source is a man aged 35-69 years with stage II lung adenocarcinoma.

V is TRBV19 and J is TRBJ1-1; D is unresolved. Germline CDR1 reads LNHDA; CDR2 reads SQIVND (reference sequence). The germline V and J ends were trimmed by 1 base and 2 bases, with 8 bases remaining between them. This CDR3 region has 14 residues. The CDR3 region is CASSIGAGNTEAFF. The CDR3 coding sequence is TGTGCCAGTAGTATAGGGGCGGGAAACACTGAAGCTTTCTTT.

This clone was seen a single time. The chain is built from TRBV10-2 and TRBJ1-1; TRBD1 matches at 8 bases. CDR3 length: 13 residues. The trim removed 0 bases at V and 6 bases at J, leaving 0 bases unmatched. From germline, CDR1 is WSHSY and CDR2 SAAADI. CDR3 loop: CASSESTGAEAFF. CDR3 nucleotide sequence: TGCGCCAGCAGTGAGTCGACAGGGGCTGAAGCTTTCTTT.

The J gene is TRBJ2-7, the V gene TRBV6-7, with 11 bases fitting TRBD1. TRBV6-7 is given ORF status, its function remaining uncertain. The ends lost 6 bases at V and 3 bases at J; junction bases unmatched: 7. The CDR3 totals 15 residues. The CDR3 coding sequence is TGTGCCAGCAGGATTACCGGGACAGGGGGCTACGAGCAGTACTTC. Protein: CASRITGTGGYEQYF.

This chain joins TRBV19 and TRBJ2-2; 10 bases line up with TRBD1. With V trimmed by 4 bases and J by 7 bases, 6 bases remained unmatched. The CDR3 is 15 amino acids. Germline V gene sequence: CDR1 LNHDA, CDR2 SQIVND (reference sequence). The CDR3 protein is CASSNRDRGGGELFF. The DNA for the CDR3 is TGTGCCAGTAGTAACCGGGACAGGGGAGGCGGGGAGCTGTTTTTT.

This clone appeared once. The chain carries TRBV19 and TRBJ2-3; D possibly corresponds to TRBD1 (7 bases). Germline loops: CDR1 LNHDA, CDR2 SQIVND (reference sequence). Trimming pared 4 bases from V and 3 bases from J, leaving 17 bases between. CDR3 size: 16 residues. This CDR3 is CASSRDRDSGTDTQYF. The CDR3 coding sequence is TGTGCCAGTAGTAGAGACCGGGACAGCGGGACAGATACGCAGTATTTT.

The chain links TRBV28 to TRBJ1-5; 9 bases align to TRBD1. CDR3 length: 15 amino acids. J gave up 7 bases and V 6 bases, and 10 bases lay outside the gene matches. CDR1 and CDR2 (germline): MDHEN, SYDVKM. CDR3 region: CASREGDRDWQPQHF. The CDR3 DNA reads as TGTGCCAGCAGAGAAGGGGACAGGGATTGGCAGCCCCAGCATTTT.

The chain couples TRBV7-9 to TRBJ2-3; D is uncertain. Trimming took 4 bases from V and 0 from J, leaving 20 bases between them. Germline V gene lookup returns CDR1 SEHNR and CDR2 FQNEAQ (reference sequence). The CDR3 loop spans 18 amino acids. The CDR3 DNA follows: TGTGCCAGCAGCTCCCTAAGAGTGGCAGTATCTAGCACAGATACGCAGTATTTT. It translates to CASSSLRVAVSSTDTQYF.

The chain is built from TRBV19 and TRBJ1-1; TRBD1 agrees at 10 bases. Germline CDR1 reads LNHDA; CDR2 reads SQIVND (reference sequence). This CDR3 has 14 amino acids. Trimming took 5 bases from V and 4 from J; bases not matched to a gene: 4. The CDR3 DNA reads as TGTGCCAGTAGTTCGGGACAGGGGACCACTGAAGCTTTCTTT. Its protein product is CASSSGQGTTEAFF. The variable domain in full, with the rest retrieved from reference TRBV19 and TRBJ1-1, is DGGITQSPKYLFRKEGQNVTLSCEQNLNHDAMYWYRQDPGQGLRLIYYSQIVNDFQKGDIAEGYSVSREKKESFPLTVTSAQKNPTAFYLCASSSGQGTTEAFFGQGTRLTVV.

This clone was detected once. V usage is TRBV5-6 and J usage is TRBJ1-4, with TRBD1 matching over 8 bases. Germline V gene lookup returns CDR1 SGHDT and CDR2 YYEEEE. V shed 4 bases and J 5 bases; nucleotides not matched to a gene: 7. The CDR3 spans 15 residues. This CDR3 is CASSPSGGENEKLFF. The CDR3 region has the DNA TGTGCCAGCAGCCCCTCAGGGGGCGAAAATGAAAAACTGTTTTTT.

This chain connects TRBV4-2 to TRBJ2-5; 9 bases align to TRBD2. CDR1 is LGHNA, CDR2 YNFKEQ, per germline. This CDR3 comprises 15 residues. V lost 0 bases to trimming and J lost 1 base; unmatched junction nucleotides: 0. The CDR3, as DNA: TGTGCCAGCAGCCAAGAGCGGGGGGGCCAAGAGACCCAGTACTTC. Translating it yields CASSQERGGQETQYF.

J is TRBJ2-2 and V is TRBV19, with a possible D match to TRBD1 (6 bases). Germline V gene sequence: CDR1 LNHDA, CDR2 SQIVND (reference sequence). The CDR3 has 14 residues. Trimming cost V 5 bases and J 8 bases, with 15 bases left between them. The CDR3 spells CASSVTGTKGELFF. CDR3 in DNA: TGTGCCAGTAGTGTCACCGGGACAAAAGGGGAGCTGTTTTTT.

In this sample, this clone turned up a few times. The chain couples TRBV7-6 to TRBJ1-6; no definite D call. CDR1 is SGHVS, CDR2 FNYEAQ, per germline. V lost 2 bases and J 10 bases, leaving 9 bases between the germline ends. This CDR3 region has 13 residues. Here the CDR3 reads CASSLLEDSPLHF. The CDR3 region has the DNA TGTGCCAGCAGCTTATTGGAGGACTCACCCCTCCACTTT.

V gene TRBV9 combines with J gene TRBJ2-2; 7 bases map to TRBD2. V shed 0 bases and J 4 bases; nucleotides not matched to a gene: 6. The germline CDR1 and CDR2 sequences are SGDLS and YYNGEE. CDR3 length: 16 residues. As DNA, the CDR3 is TGTGCCAGCAGCGTAGAGGCAGGGAGGGTCACCGGGGAGCTGTTTTTT. Translation: CASSVEAGRVTGELFF.

V and J are TRBV15 and TRBJ1-2; D is perhaps TRBD1 (6 bases). Germline V CDR1 and CDR2: LNHNV, YYDKDF (reference sequence). The CDR3 consists of 15 residues. V shed 7 bases and J shed 3 bases, with 18 bases lying between them. CDR3 sequence (DNA): TGTGCCACCACCATCGAGAGGGGGTTGGACTATGGCTACACCTTC. Translating it yields CATTIERGLDYGYTF.

This clone was counted between two and nine times. The rearrangement uses TRBV19 and TRBJ1-2; D call uncertain. V was clipped by 4 bases and J by 2 bases, with 11 bases between them. The CDR3 totals 14 residues. Germline assignment: CDR1 LNHDA and CDR2 SQIVND (reference sequence). The CDR3 bases are TGTGCCAGTAGTAGCCGTGGACGGAACTATGGCTACACCTTC. Its protein product is CASSSRGRNYGYTF.

A single count supports this clone. The J gene is TRBJ1-1, the V gene TRBV5-1; 9 nucleotides line up with TRBD1. The V gene's germline CDR1 is SGHRS and CDR2 YFSETQ. The CDR3 has 17 residues. The J segment lost 1 base and the V segment lost 0 bases, leaving 7 bases of the junction unmatched. The CDR3 DNA sequence: TGCGCCAGCAGCTTGGCTACAGGGGGCGGAAGGAACACTGAAGCTTTCTTT. Its translation is CASSLATGGGRNTEAFF.

The rearrangement uses TRBV27 and TRBJ1-6, with D perhaps TRBD1 (5 bases). Germline CDR1 MNHEY, CDR2 SMNVEV (reference sequence). Trimming left V 6 bases short and J 4 bases short, with 13 bases between. This CDR3 contains 15 residues. The CDR3 sequence is CASRSWGGYNSPLHF. The CDR3 DNA follows: TGTGCCAGCAGATCTTGGGGCGGATATAATTCACCCCTCCACTTT.

This sequence joins TRBV5-1 and TRBJ1-1; D may be TRBD1 (6 bases). V dropped 5 bases and J dropped 5 bases, with 25 bases sitting between them. The CDR3 contains 17 residues. In germline, CDR1 is SGHRS, CDR2 YFSETQ. The CDR3 protein is CASRQTGGSLGLTEAFF. The CDR3 DNA follows: TGCGCCAGCAGGCAAACTGGGGGCTCTCTTGGACTTACTGAAGCTTTCTTT.

The V gene is TRBV12-5, the J gene TRBJ2-1, with 8 bases matching TRBD2. The J segment lost 7 bases and the V segment lost 2 bases, leaving 7 bases of the junction unmatched. The CDR3 spans 15 residues. Per the germline V gene, CDR1 is LGHNT and CDR2 is FRNRAP. The CDR3 region is CASGLFTGGPNEQFF. DNA of the CDR3: TGTGCTAGTGGTTTGTTCACGGGGGGGCCGAATGAGCAGTTCTTC.

The rearrangement joins TRBV7-3 to TRBJ2-3, with TRBD2 matching over 7 bases. Unmatched junction bases numbered 0, after V lost 2 bases and J lost 1 base. CDR1 is SGHTA and CDR2 is FQGTGA in the germline V gene. The CDR3 runs 14 residues. CDR3 nucleotide sequence: TGTGCCAGCAGCTTACGGGAGGGCACAGATACGCAGTATTTT. Its protein is CASSLREGTDTQYF.

The chain employs TRBV5-4 and TRBJ2-7, with D perhaps matching TRBD2 (5 bases). Germline loops: CDR1 SGHNT, CDR2 YYREEE (reference sequence). The CDR3 covers 14 residues. Trimming removed 3 bases at V and 1 base at J, with 11 bases between. This CDR3 reads CASSSGRRSYEQYF. CDR3 in DNA: TGTGCCAGCAGCTCCGGACGGAGGTCCTACGAGCAGTACTTC.

The chain has TRBV6-5 and TRBJ2-3; D perhaps matches TRBD2 (6 bases). V was cut by 5 bases and J by 4 bases, with 13 bases left in between. The V gene's germline CDR1 is MNHEY and CDR2 SVGAGI. CDR3 length equals 14 residues. This CDR3 is CASSQSGTADTQYF. The CDR3 DNA is TGTGCCAGCAGTCAAAGTGGGACTGCAGATACGCAGTATTTT.

CDR3 nucleotide sequence: TGTGCCAGCAGCCGATGGGGCAGTAGGCACCGGGAGCTGTTTTTT. It translates to CASSRWGSRHRELFF. The V and J genes are TRBV6-5 and TRBJ2-2; TRBD1 is a possible D gene (5 bases). Trimming took 6 bases from V and 9 from J, leaving 20 bases between them. Germline CDR1 MNHEY, CDR2 SVGAGI. This CDR3 has 15 amino acids.

The chain joins TRBV2 to TRBJ1-5; unclear D gene. Germline V gene sequence: CDR1 SNHLY, CDR2 FYNNEI. The CDR3 has 13 amino acids. Trimming left V 7 bases short and J 2 bases short, with 9 bases between. The CDR3 sequence: CASKAGGNQPQHF. The CDR3 DNA reads as TGTGCCAGCAAGGCAGGCGGCAATCAGCCCCAGCATTTT.

The rearrangement uses TRBV5-1 and TRBJ1-2, with 9 bases matching TRBD1. Germline V gives CDR1 SGHRS, CDR2 YFSETQ. V lost 0 bases, J lost 2 bases, and 5 bases stayed unmatched. The CDR3 is made up of 16 amino acids. This CDR3 reads CASSLDRGPENYGYTF. DNA for the CDR3: TGCGCCAGCAGCTTGGACAGGGGGCCGGAGAACTATGGCTACACCTTC.

The gene calls are TRBV30 and TRBJ2-3; a possible D gene is TRBD2 (6 bases). CDR3 length equals 13 residues. Trimming removed 2 bases from V and 1 base from J, with 7 bases in between. From germline, CDR1 is GTSNPN and CDR2 SVGIG (reference sequence). This chain's CDR3 is CAWSKRGTDTQYF. The CDR3 region has the DNA TGTGCCTGGAGTAAGCGGGGCACAGATACGCAGTATTTT.

The genes are TRBV5-1 and TRBJ1-1; TRBD1 matches at 7 bases. Germline trimming cut 4 bases from V and 3 bases from J; bases unmatched to any gene: 3. CDR3 length equals 13 residues. Germline CDR1 reads SGHRS; CDR2 reads YFSETQ. The CDR3 reads CASSLDRDTEAFF. In DNA form, the CDR3 reads TGCGCCAGCAGCCTAGACAGGGACACTGAAGCTTTCTTT.

DNA of the CDR3: TGTGCCAGCAGTTACACGTTAACAGGGAACTATGGCTACACCTTC. Its protein product is CASSYTLTGNYGYTF. The J gene is TRBJ1-2, the V gene TRBV6-5, with TRBD1 as a possible D gene (6 bases). Trimming removed 2 bases from V and 2 bases from J, with 12 bases in between. Germline values: CDR1 MNHEY, CDR2 SVGAGI. The CDR3 loop spans 15 amino acids.

This clone has only a few counts. The chain has TRBV19 and TRBJ2-7; perhaps D is TRBD1 or TRBD2 (7 bases each). Germline-derived CDR1 and CDR2 are LNHDA and SQIVND (reference sequence). CDR3 size: 13 residues. The V end was cut by 3 bases, the J end by 7 bases, with 13 bases between. DNA for the CDR3: TGTGCCAGTAGTATGTCAGGGGGGGATGAGCAGTACTTC. Amino acid sequence: CASSMSGGDEQYF.

V is TRBV9 and J is TRBJ1-1; D is unresolved. The CDR3 length is 13 residues. Germline CDR1 SGDLS, CDR2 YYNGEE. Between the trimmed V and J ends, which lost 4 bases and 10 bases, there was a span of 17 bases. In DNA form, the CDR3 reads TGTGCCAGCAGCCCCTTTAGCGAGGACGGAGCTTTCTTT. It translates to CASSPFSEDGAFF.